This TCR beta chain comes out of a study of T cells after yellow fever vaccination. Findings of the study overall: Most clones from primary vaccination resurfaced after the booster (nearly 97% CD4, over 85% CD8).

The CDR3 has 16 amino acids. Trimming pared 3 bases from V and 2 bases from J, leaving 14 bases between. In germline, CDR1 is SGHAT, CDR2 FQNNGV. This clonotype was observed at least ten times. What it binds is unknown. They built TCR cDNA with 5'RACE template switching, a step that put in a universal primer site and UMIs. TCRdb redid the calling of the 5' RACE reads with MiXCR, one entry per CDR3 protein. Of some 320,000 distinct CDR3 sequences in the sample, about 10% were seen once. V and J are TRBV11-2 and TRBJ2-1; D remains ambiguous. Sequencing used CD4+ T cells sorted from PBMCs, obtained 45 days after the yellow fever booster vaccination. The sequence was collected from a man aged 18 to 29 who received the YFV17D yellow fever vaccine. CDR3 loop: CASSLEGFGPYNEQFF. The CDR3 region has the DNA TGTGCCAGCAGCTTGGAAGGATTTGGGCCCTACAATGAGCAGTTCTTC.